Below, 14 T cell receptor beta chains from the same sample are listed, as sequenced in a study of blood T cell repertoires in COVID-19. Clones were read by immunoSEQ multiplex PCR, and TCRdb kept only the in-frame ones, dropping some. The sample includes 30,000 to 35,000 clones, around 90% of them seen just once. Source material: peripheral blood. The receptors were gathered from an older man with acute or convalescent COVID-19.

This sequence joins TRBV5-1 and TRBJ2-3; 8 bases are shared with TRBD2. V gave up 4 bases and J gave up 0 bases; unmatched junction bases: 4. Germline V lookup: CDR1 SGHRS, CDR2 YFSETQ. The CDR3 is 15 amino acids. Here the CDR3 DNA reads TGCGCCAGCAGCAGTACTAGCGGTAGCACAGATACGCAGTATTTT. Translated, it gives CASSSTSGSTDTQYF.

This chain links TRBV27 with TRBJ1-5, with a weak D call TRBD1 (5 bases). This CDR3 comprises 14 residues. Trimming cost V 2 bases and J 2 bases, with 7 bases left between them. Germline-derived CDR1 and CDR2 are MNHEY and SMNVEV (reference sequence). CDR3 protein: CASSLVGGNQPQHF. CDR3 coding DNA: TGTGCCAGCAGTTTAGTAGGGGGCAATCAGCCCCAGCATTTT.

The chain carries TRBV19 and TRBJ2-5; D call uncertain. Germline CDR1 reads LNHDA; CDR2 reads SQIVND (reference sequence). This CDR3 is built from 13 residues. Trimming took 5 bases from V and 1 from J, leaving 8 bases between them. Here the CDR3 reads CASSVQVQETQYF. DNA for the CDR3: TGTGCCAGTAGTGTGCAGGTCCAAGAGACCCAGTACTTC.

The chain joins TRBV25-1 to TRBJ1-6; TRBD1 might be the D (5 bases). CDR1 is MGHDK, CDR2 SYGVNS, per germline. The CDR3 is 16 residues long. The V end lost 3 bases, the J end lost 3 bases, and 12 bases lay between the germline ends. CDR3: CASSEMTASYNSPLHF. CDR3 nucleotide sequence: TGTGCCAGCAGTGAGATGACAGCTAGCTATAATTCACCCCTCCACTTT.

The chain employs TRBV5-4 and TRBJ1-6; TRBD1 aligns across 8 bases. The germline V gene has CDR1 SGHNT and CDR2 YYREEE (reference sequence). V lost 0 bases and J lost 9; bases outside the gene matches: 8. The CDR3 consists of 16 residues. The CDR3 is CASSLDQGAFSSPLHF. In DNA, the CDR3 is TGTGCCAGCAGCTTGGATCAGGGGGCCTTCTCTTCACCCCTCCACTTT.

This chain links TRBV24-1 with TRBJ1-5; D not certain. CDR1 is KGHDR, CDR2 SFDVKD, per germline. With 9 bases removed from V and 0 bases from J, the gap between germline ends came to 20 bases. CDR3 length: 17 amino acids. The CDR3 sequence: CATWRSDGVVSNQPQHF. The CDR3, as DNA: TGTGCCACCTGGCGATCGGACGGGGTGGTTAGCAATCAGCCCCAGCATTTT.

The J gene is TRBJ1-2, the V gene TRBV2, with 7 bases identical to TRBD1. Germline assignment: CDR1 SNHLY and CDR2 FYNNEI. CDR3 length equals 16 residues. V was pared by 8 bases and J by 0 bases, with 12 bases of the junction left unmatched. CDR3 sequence (DNA): TGTGCCAGCGCGGGACAGCGGGCCCGAGCTAACTATGGCTACACCTTC. The encoded protein is CASAGQRARANYGYTF.

The chain combines TRBV6-5 with TRBJ2-5, with 7 bases identical to TRBD1. V shed 2 bases and J 1 base; nucleotides not matched to a gene: 1. Germline V lookup: CDR1 MNHEY, CDR2 SVGAGI. The CDR3 extends over 14 amino acids. CDR3 in DNA: TGTGCCAGCAGTTACGGGACAGCCCAAGAGACCCAGTACTTC. Protein product: CASSYGTAQETQYF.

The V gene is TRBV29-1, the J gene TRBJ2-5; the match to TRBD2 covers 7 bases. Germline trimming cut 1 base from V and 9 bases from J; bases unmatched to any gene: 20. This CDR3 has 17 residues. Germline CDR1 and CDR2: SQVTM and ANQGSEA. The CDR3 DNA is TGCAGCGTTGAAGGTGGGCTAGCGGTGATTGGTCGGATCGCCCAGTACTTC. Translated: CSVEGGLAVIGRIAQYF.

The chain is built from TRBV5-1 and TRBJ2-7; D is uncertain. V shed 2 bases and J shed 3 bases, with 9 bases lying between them. Germline V lookup: CDR1 SGHRS, CDR2 YFSETQ. This CDR3 contains 13 residues. The CDR3 nucleotides are TGCGCCAGCAGCTTTCATTGGAGCTACGAGCAGTACTTC. It encodes CASSFHWSYEQYF.

The chain couples TRBV29-1 to TRBJ2-7, with a tentative D call TRBD2 (5 bases). The ends were cut back, 6 bases at V and 6 bases at J, with 12 bases in the middle. The CDR3 runs 11 residues. The germline V gene has CDR1 SQVTM and CDR2 ANQGSEA. The CDR3 protein is CSVAVSGEQYF. In DNA, the CDR3 is TGCAGCGTCGCAGTAAGCGGCGAGCAGTACTTC.

This chain connects TRBV4-2 to TRBJ2-3; the D gene is possibly TRBD2 (5 bases). CDR1 is LGHNA and CDR2 is YNFKEQ in the germline V gene. V was pared by 0 bases and J by 2 bases, with 18 bases between. There are 18 residues in the CDR3. The CDR3 region has the DNA TGTGCCAGCAGCCAAGATCGCCCGGGGTATCTTTTCACAGATACGCAGTATTTT. This gives the protein CASSQDRPGYLFTDTQYF.

This clone was detected only once. The rearrangement joins TRBV3-1 (or the pseudogene TRBV3-2) to TRBJ2-5, with 10 bases aligning to TRBD2. The CDR3 covers 17 residues. V shed 1 base, J shed 4 bases, and the junction held 9 bases outside the gene matches. CDR1 is LGHDT and CDR2 is YNNKEL in the germline V gene (reference sequence). The CDR3 nucleotides are TGTGCCAGCAGCCAAGGAATGTCAGCGGGGGGGCGAGAGACCCAGTACTTC. It yields the protein CASSQGMSAGGRETQYF.

The chain uses TRBV12-3 or TRBV12-4 and TRBJ1-3; 9 bases line up with TRBD1. Trimming at V came to 3 bases and at J to 8 bases, leaving 2 bases not matched to a gene. CDR3 length equals 13 residues. The CDR3 region has the DNA TGTGCCAGCAGTTTGGGACAGGGAGACACCATATATTTT. Amino acid sequence: CASSLGQGDTIYF.